This record concerns one T cell receptor (beta chain) sequence. The data were obtained in a study of OX40 agonist ivuxolimab in advanced cancers. The protocol was immunoSEQ multiplex PCR, while the TCRdb copy is restricted to in-frame clones and leaves out a portion. The sample consists of about 13,000 clones, over 75% of them appearing once. In germline, CDR1 is MNHNS, CDR2 SASEGT. The CDR3 runs to 15 residues. V dropped 10 bases and J dropped 6; count of bases not matched to a gene: 15. This TCR derives from an adult with an advanced solid tumor such as melanoma, head and neck, liver or kidney cancer. The sample consisted of CD4+ or CD8+ T cells sorted from blood, taken in a trial of the OX40 agonist ivuxolimab. This chain connects TRBV6-1 to TRBJ2-1; 7 nucleotides match TRBD1. CDR3 amino acids: CATNLQRTGANEQFF. The DNA of the CDR3 is TGTGCCACCAACTTACAGAGAACAGGGGCCAATGAGCAGTTCTTC.